These 11 T cell receptor beta chains came from one sample sequenced in a study of beta chain features in type 1 diabetes (dated by TCRdb to between 2017 and 2018). Library preparation used the immunoSEQ multiplex PCR assay. All of the isolated RNA was reverse transcribed with the High Capacity cDNA Reverse Transcription Kit, so expressed TCRB transcripts were sequenced. TCRdb limited this immuneACCESS table to in-frame rearrangements with V and J called. A share of clones is missing; checked studies link under half to unresolved V genes, and the rest is unexplained. Counted in this sample were around 300,000 clones; 11% of them appeared once. The ten biggest clones cover about 0.014% of the sample. Sequenced input: naive CD4+ T cells from blood. The meaning of the sample's cell subset or site label: true naive CD4+ T cells. All receptors come from a woman between 25 and 40 years old in good health.

This clone was seen a handful of times. The V and J genes are TRBV28 and TRBJ2-7; 11 positions match TRBD2. Germline V lookup: CDR1 MDHEN, CDR2 SYDVKM. The CDR3 loop spans 14 amino acids. V shed 10 bases and J 7 bases; nucleotides not matched to a gene: 12. DNA of the CDR3: TGTGCCACGATCTTAGCGGGAGGGCCGGGGGAGCAGTACTTC. Residues: CATILAGGPGEQYF.

V and J are TRBV6-5 and TRBJ2-5, with D perhaps TRBD2 (6 bases). The CDR3 has 11 residues. V was trimmed by 10 bases and J by 4 bases, leaving 10 bases between them. Per the germline V gene, CDR1 is MNHEY and CDR2 is SVGAGI. CDR3 region: CATLGGETQYF. In nucleotides, the CDR3 is TGTGCCACCCTCGGGGGAGAGACCCAGTACTTC.

The rearrangement links TRBV7-6 to TRBJ1-2; tentative D call: TRBD1 (5 bases). The CDR3 extends over 13 amino acids. Trimming pared 3 bases from V and 2 bases from J, leaving 7 bases between. Per germline, CDR1 SGHVS and CDR2 FNYEAQ. DNA of the CDR3: TGTGCCAGCAGCTTTCGGGGGAACTATGGCTACACCTTC. This encodes CASSFRGNYGYTF.

This clone was detected only a few times. The chain joins TRBV28 to TRBJ1-4; TRBD1 aligns across 7 bases. Germline trimming cut 10 bases from V and 2 bases from J; bases unmatched to any gene: 4. This CDR3 has 13 residues. Germline values: CDR1 MDHEN, CDR2 SYDVKM. Here the CDR3 reads CATQQGTNEKLFF. CDR3 nucleotides: TGTGCCACCCAACAGGGGACTAATGAAAAACTGTTTTTT.

This clone came up a few times. The chain uses TRBV4-1 and TRBJ2-6; D is possibly TRBD2 (6 bases). The V and J ends lost 1 base and 1 base respectively, with 14 bases between them. The germline CDR1 and CDR2 sequences are MGHRA and YSYEKL. This CDR3 contains 18 residues. The CDR3 sequence: CASSQVPGRSSGANVLTF. CDR3 coding DNA: TGCGCCAGCAGCCAAGTTCCCGGGAGAAGTTCTGGGGCCAACGTCCTGACTTTC.

The rearrangement uses TRBV7-9 and TRBJ2-3, with TRBD2 identical over 13 bases. After removal of 3 bases from V and 1 base from J, the junction contained 7 bases not matched to a gene. Germline V lookup: CDR1 SEHNR, CDR2 FQNEAQ (reference sequence). CDR3 size: 18 residues. CDR3 protein: CASSLGLAGTSGTDTQYF. As DNA, the CDR3 is TGTGCCAGCAGCTTGGGACTAGCGGGGACCTCTGGCACAGATACGCAGTATTTT.

The chain uses TRBV2 and TRBJ1-2, with TRBD1 matching 7 bases. The trim removed 6 bases at V and 0 bases at J, leaving 7 bases unmatched. Germline CDR1 is SNHLY and CDR2 is FYNNEI. This CDR3 spans 15 amino acids. The CDR3 spells CASRDRETPNYGYTF. CDR3 bases: TGTGCCAGCAGAGACAGGGAGACCCCTAACTATGGCTACACCTTC.

In this sample, this clone turned up a few times. The chain uses TRBV7-2 and TRBJ2-1; TRBD2 matches at 10 bases. V lost 4 bases, J lost 8 bases, and 11 bases stayed unmatched. CDR3 size: 16 residues. Germline CDR1 is SGHTA and CDR2 is FQGNSA. Written as DNA, the CDR3 is TGTGCCAGCAGCTGGACCAAAAGCGGGAGGGCGGATGAGCAGTTCTTC. As protein: CASSWTKSGRADEQFF.

This clone was recorded a few times. The chain recombines TRBV5-1 with TRBJ2-1; D possibly corresponds to TRBD1 (6 bases). The V gene lost 4 bases and the J gene lost 5 bases, with 13 bases spanning the gap. Per germline, CDR1 SGHRS and CDR2 YFSETQ. CDR3 length: 14 residues. CDR3 sequence (DNA): TGCGCCAGCAGCCCCGGGACATTGGACAATGAGCAGTTCTTC. It encodes CASSPGTLDNEQFF. Drawing the rest from reference TRBV5-1 and TRBJ2-1, the complete variable domain is KAGVTQTPRYLIKTRGQQVTLSCSPISGHRSVSWYQQTPGQGLQFLFEYFSETQRNKGNFPGRFSGRQFSNSRSEMNVSTLELGDSALYLCASSPGTLDNEQFFGPGTRLTVL.

The chain recombines TRBV18 with TRBJ2-1; TRBD2 agrees at 7 bases. The V gene's germline CDR1 is KGHSH and CDR2 LQKENI. This CDR3 is 13 amino acids long. With V trimmed by 3 bases and J by 8 bases, 4 bases remained unmatched. CDR3: CASSPLRGDEQFF. CDR3 nucleotide sequence: TGTGCCAGCTCACCCCTTCGGGGGGATGAGCAGTTCTTC.

The sample holds a few counts of this clone. The J gene is TRBJ2-6, the V gene TRBV7-3, with D possibly being TRBD2 (7 bases). Trimming pared 6 bases from V and 3 bases from J, leaving 15 bases between. The V gene's germline CDR1 is SGHTA and CDR2 FQGTGA. The CDR3 spans 16 residues. Here the CDR3 reads CASRGAGASGANVLTF. CDR3 DNA sequence: TGTGCCAGCAGAGGCGCGGGGGCAAGTGGGGCCAACGTCCTGACTTTC.